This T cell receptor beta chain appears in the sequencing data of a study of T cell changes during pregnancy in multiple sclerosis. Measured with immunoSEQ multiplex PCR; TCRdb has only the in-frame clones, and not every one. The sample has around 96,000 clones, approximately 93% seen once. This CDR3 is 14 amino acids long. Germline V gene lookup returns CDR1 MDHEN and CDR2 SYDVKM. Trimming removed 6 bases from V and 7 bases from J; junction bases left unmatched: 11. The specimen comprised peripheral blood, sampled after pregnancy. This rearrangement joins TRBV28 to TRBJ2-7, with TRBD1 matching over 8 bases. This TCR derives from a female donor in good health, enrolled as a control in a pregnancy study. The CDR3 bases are TGTGCCAGCAGGGATTGGCAGGGGGCGCGTGAGCAGTACTTC. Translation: CASRDWQGAREQYF.